This T cell receptor (beta chain) was recovered during a study of T-cell reconstitution after alpha-beta-depleted transplantation in children. The germline V gene has CDR1 SEHNR and CDR2 FQNEAQ (reference sequence). This CDR3 is built from 17 residues. The V gene lost 5 bases and the J gene lost 2 bases, with 18 bases spanning the gap. It was with unique molecular identifiers that the TCRbeta library was prepared. MiXCR, applied by TCRdb to the PCR reads, yields one record per CDR3 protein. The sample has roughly 180,000 distinct CDR3 sequences; more than 12% are singletons. The sample consisted of PBMCs from the stem cell graft donor, taken from the stem cell graft. The TCR sequence derives from a human donor who donated a stem cell graft to a child with acute lymphoblastic leukemia. V usage is TRBV7-9 and J usage is TRBJ2-2; TRBD1 might be the D (6 bases). The CDR3 loop reads CASSNLPGQANTGELFF. The CDR3 DNA is TGTGCCAGCAGCAATCTACCGGGACAAGCAAACACCGGGGAGCTGTTTTTT. The full variable domain, completed using reference TRBV7-9 and TRBJ2-2, is DTGVSQNPRHKITKRGQNVTFRCDPISEHNRLYWYRQTLGQGPEFLTYFQNEAQLEKSRLLSDRFSAERPKGSFSTLEIQRTEQGDSAMYLCASSNLPGQANTGELFFGEGSRLTVL.